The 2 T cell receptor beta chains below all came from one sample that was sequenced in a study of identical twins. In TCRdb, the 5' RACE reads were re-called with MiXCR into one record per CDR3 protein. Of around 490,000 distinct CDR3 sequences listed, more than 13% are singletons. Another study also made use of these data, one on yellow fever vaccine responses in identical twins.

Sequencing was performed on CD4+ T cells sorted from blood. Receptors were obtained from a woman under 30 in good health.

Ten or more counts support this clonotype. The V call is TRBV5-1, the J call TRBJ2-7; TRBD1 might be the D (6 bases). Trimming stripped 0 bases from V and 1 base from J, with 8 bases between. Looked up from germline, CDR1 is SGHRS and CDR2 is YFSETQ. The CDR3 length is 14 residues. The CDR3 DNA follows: TGCGCCAGCAGCTTGGAAGGGACATCCTACGAGCAGTACTTC. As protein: CASSLEGTSYEQYF.

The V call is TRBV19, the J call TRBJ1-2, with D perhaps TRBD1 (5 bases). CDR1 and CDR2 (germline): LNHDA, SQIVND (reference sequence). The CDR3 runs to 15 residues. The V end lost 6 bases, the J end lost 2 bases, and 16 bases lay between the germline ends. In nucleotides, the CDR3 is TGTGCCAGTAGCTACTCGTCGGCAGGGAACTATGGCTACACCTTC. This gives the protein CASSYSSAGNYGYTF.